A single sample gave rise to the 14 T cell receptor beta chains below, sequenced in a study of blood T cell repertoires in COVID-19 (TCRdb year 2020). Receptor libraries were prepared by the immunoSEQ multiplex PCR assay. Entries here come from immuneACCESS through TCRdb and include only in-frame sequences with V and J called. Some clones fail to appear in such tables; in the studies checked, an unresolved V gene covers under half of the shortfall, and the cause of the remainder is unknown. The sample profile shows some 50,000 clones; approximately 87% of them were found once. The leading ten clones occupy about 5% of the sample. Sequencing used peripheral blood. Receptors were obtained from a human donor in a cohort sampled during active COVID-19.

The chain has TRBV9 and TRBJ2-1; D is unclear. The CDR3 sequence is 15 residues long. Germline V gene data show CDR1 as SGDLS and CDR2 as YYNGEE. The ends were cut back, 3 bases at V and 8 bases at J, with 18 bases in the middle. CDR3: CASSARWPPSHEQFF. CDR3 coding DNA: TGTGCCAGCAGCGCTCGATGGCCGCCTTCCCATGAGCAGTTCTTC.

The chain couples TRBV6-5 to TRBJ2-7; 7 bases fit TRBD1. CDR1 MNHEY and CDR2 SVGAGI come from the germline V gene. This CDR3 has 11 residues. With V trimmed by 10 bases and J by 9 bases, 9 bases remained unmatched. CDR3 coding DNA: TGTGCCATGAAGACAGGGTGGGTGCAGTACTTC. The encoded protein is CAMKTGWVQYF.

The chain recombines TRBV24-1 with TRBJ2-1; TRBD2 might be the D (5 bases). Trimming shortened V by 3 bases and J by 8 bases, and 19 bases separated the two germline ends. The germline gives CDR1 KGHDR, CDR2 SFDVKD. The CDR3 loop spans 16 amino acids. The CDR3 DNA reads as TGTGCCACCAGTGATCGGGCGGGTCGGTCTGGGGATGAGCAGTTCTTC. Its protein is CATSDRAGRSGDEQFF.

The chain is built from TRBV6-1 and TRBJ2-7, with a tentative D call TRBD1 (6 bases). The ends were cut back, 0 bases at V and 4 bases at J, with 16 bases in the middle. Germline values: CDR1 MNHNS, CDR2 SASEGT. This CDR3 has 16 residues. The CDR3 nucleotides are TGTGCCAGCAGTGAAGCGCAGCACAGGGCTCGTTACGAGCAGTACTTC. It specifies CASSEAQHRARYEQYF.

Here the CDR3 reads CAWAGTGAGRGYEQYF. CDR3 sequence (DNA): TGTGCCTGGGCCGGGACAGGGGCCGGCCGGGGCTACGAGCAGTACTTC. The chain is built from TRBV30 and TRBJ2-7, with 10 bases lining up with TRBD1. The CDR3 runs to 16 residues. Germline V gives CDR1 GTSNPN, CDR2 SVGIG (reference sequence). V gave up 5 bases and J gave up 3 bases; unmatched junction bases: 13. Based on the CDR3 plus reference TRBV30 and TRBJ2-7, the full variable domain is SQTIHQWPATLVQPVGSPLSLECTVEGTSNPNLYWYRQAAGRGLQLLFYSVGIGQISSEVPQNLSASRPQDRQFILSSKKLLLSDSGFYLCAWAGTGAGRGYEQYFGPGTRLTVT.

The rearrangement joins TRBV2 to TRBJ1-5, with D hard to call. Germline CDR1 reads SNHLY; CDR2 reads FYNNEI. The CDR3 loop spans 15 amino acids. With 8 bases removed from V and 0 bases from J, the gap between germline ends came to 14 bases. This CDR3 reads CASQTEFYSNQPQHF. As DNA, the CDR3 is TGTGCCAGCCAAACAGAATTTTATAGCAATCAGCCCCAGCATTTT. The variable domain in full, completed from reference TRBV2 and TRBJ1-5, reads EPEVTQTPSHQVTQMGQEVILRCVPISNHLYFYWYRQILGQKVEFLVSFYNNEISEKSEIFDDQFSVERPDGSNFTLKIRSTKLEDSAMYFCASQTEFYSNQPQHFGDGTRLSIL.

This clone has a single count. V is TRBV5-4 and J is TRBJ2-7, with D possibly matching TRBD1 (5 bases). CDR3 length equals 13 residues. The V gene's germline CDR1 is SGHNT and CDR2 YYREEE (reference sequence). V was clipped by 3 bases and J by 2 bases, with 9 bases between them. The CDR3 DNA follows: TGTGCCAGCAGCTCCAGGGCCACCTACGAGCAGTACTTC. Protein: CASSSRATYEQYF.

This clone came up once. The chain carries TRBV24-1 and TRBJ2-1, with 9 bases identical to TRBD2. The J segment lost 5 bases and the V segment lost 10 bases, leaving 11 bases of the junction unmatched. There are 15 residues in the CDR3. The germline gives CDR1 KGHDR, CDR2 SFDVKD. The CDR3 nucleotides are TGTGCCACGATGAGCAAACGACTAGCGGACAATGAGCAGTTCTTC. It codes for CATMSKRLADNEQFF.

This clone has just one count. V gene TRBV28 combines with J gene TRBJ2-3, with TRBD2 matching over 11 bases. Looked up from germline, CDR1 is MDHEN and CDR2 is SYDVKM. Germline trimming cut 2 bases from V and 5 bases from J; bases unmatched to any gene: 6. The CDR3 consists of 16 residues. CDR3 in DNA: TGTGCCAGCAGTTTAGAACCCGGGACTAGCGGAGATACGCAGTATTTT. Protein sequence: CASSLEPGTSGDTQYF.

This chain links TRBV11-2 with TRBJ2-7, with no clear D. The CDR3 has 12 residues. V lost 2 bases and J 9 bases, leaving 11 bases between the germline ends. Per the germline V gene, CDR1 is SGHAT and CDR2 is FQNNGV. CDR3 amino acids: CASSLFSLWQYF. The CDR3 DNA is TGTGCCAGCAGCTTATTCTCGTTGTGGCAGTACTTC.

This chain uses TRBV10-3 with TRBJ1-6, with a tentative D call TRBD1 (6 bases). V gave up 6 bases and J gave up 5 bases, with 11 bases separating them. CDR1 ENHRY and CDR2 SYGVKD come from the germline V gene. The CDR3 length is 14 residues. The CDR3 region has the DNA TGTGCCATCAGCCTGGACAGAAATAATTCACCCCTCCACTTT. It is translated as CAISLDRNNSPLHF.

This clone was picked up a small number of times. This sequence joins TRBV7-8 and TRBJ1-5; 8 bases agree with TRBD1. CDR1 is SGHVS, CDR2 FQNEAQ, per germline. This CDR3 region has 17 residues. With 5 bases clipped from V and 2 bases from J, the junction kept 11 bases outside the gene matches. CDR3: CASSLNQGAGGNQPQHF. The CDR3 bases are TGTGCCAGCAGCCTCAACCAGGGGGCTGGTGGCAATCAGCCCCAGCATTTT.

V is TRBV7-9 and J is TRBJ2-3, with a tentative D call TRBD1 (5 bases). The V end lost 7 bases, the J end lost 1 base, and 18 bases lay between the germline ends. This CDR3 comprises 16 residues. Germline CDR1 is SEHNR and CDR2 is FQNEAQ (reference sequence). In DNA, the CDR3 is TGTGCCAGCAACTGGGGCCTCGGCCCTCGCACAGATACGCAGTATTTT. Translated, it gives CASNWGLGPRTDTQYF. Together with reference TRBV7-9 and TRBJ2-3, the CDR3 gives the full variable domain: DTGVSQNPRHKITKRGQNVTFRCDPISEHNRLYWYRQTLGQGPEFLTYFQNEAQLEKSRLLSDRFSAERPKGSFSTLEIQRTEQGDSAMYLCASNWGLGPRTDTQYFGPGTRLTVL.

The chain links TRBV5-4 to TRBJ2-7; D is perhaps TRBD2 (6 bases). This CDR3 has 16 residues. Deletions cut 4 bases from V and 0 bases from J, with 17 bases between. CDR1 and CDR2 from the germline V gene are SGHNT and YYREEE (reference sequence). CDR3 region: CASSPGVRGVSYEQYF. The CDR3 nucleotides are TGTGCCAGCAGCCCGGGTGTGCGCGGGGTCTCCTACGAGCAGTACTTC.